Reported below is one T cell receptor (beta chain). TCRdb's table, derived via immunoSEQ multiplex PCR, lists solely in-frame clones and lacks some. This table has roughly 1,000,000 clones, more than 75% appearing once. The CDR3 totals 13 residues. The V gene's germline CDR1 is SGHNT and CDR2 YYREEE (reference sequence). V shed 0 bases and J shed 8 bases, with 8 bases lying between them. This sample was taken from a study of shared clonotypes between healthy human individuals. The specimen sequenced was memory CD4+ T cells from PBMCs. Subset given: CD45RA-negative fraction. V and J are TRBV5-4 and TRBJ2-2; no reliable D call. The receptor comes from a man between 18 and 35 years old in good health. Some clones in this sample may be carry-over from other donors' samples. The CDR3 spells CASSLEGWGELFF. For the CDR3, the DNA is TGTGCCAGCAGCTTGGAAGGGTGGGGGGAGCTGTTTTTT.